These 14 T cell receptor beta chains were sequenced from one sample in a study of control samples from healthy donors and cancer patients. Sequenced by immunoSEQ multiplex PCR; TCRdb stores in-frame clones only, minus some. The sample comprises 100,000 to 150,000 clones, roughly 84% of which are singletons, and around 1.8% rests with the top ten. The source material was blood. The receptors shown here come from a man between 18 and 35 years old in good health.

This clone was seen a single time. The CDR3 DNA sequence: TGCGCCAGCAGCTTGGGTCCCGGGGGGAACACTGAAGCTTTCTTT. Its protein is CASSLGPGGNTEAFF. This rearrangement joins TRBV5-1 to TRBJ1-1; weak D call: TRBD1 (5 bases). Germline V gives CDR1 SGHRS, CDR2 YFSETQ. V lost 0 bases, J lost 1 base, and 10 bases lay in between. This CDR3 comprises 15 residues.

V usage is TRBV3-1 (or the pseudogene TRBV3-2) and J usage is TRBJ2-7; D possibly corresponds to TRBD1 (5 bases). The CDR3 is made up of 14 amino acids. Between the trimmed V and J ends, which lost 4 bases and 2 bases, there was a span of 12 bases. CDR1 is LGHDT and CDR2 is YNNKEL in the germline V gene (reference sequence). In DNA, the CDR3 is TGTGCCAGCAGCCTCCGACAGAAGACCTACGAGCAGTACTTC. Its translation is CASSLRQKTYEQYF.

Regarding this clone: The junction departs from germline at one end; a sequencing error may be responsible. This chain links TRBV19 with TRBJ2-5; the D is unclear. The CDR3 sequence is 13 residues long. Germline lookup yields CDR1 LNHDA and CDR2 SQIVND (reference sequence). This chain's CDR3 is CASSIVLRETQYF. In nucleotides, the CDR3 is TGTGCCAGTAGCATAGTATTGCGAGAGACCCAGTACTTC.

The J gene is TRBJ1-2, the V gene TRBV2; perhaps TRBD1 as D (6 bases). The CDR3 contains 12 residues. Per germline, CDR1 SNHLY and CDR2 FYNNEI. Trimming removed 5 bases at V and 3 bases at J, with 7 bases between. For the CDR3, the DNA is TGTGCCAGCAGTAGACAGGACTATGGCTACACCTTC. It encodes CASSRQDYGYTF.

The chain couples TRBV24-1 to TRBJ2-1; possibly TRBD2 for D (6 bases). This CDR3 has 14 residues. Looked up from germline, CDR1 is KGHDR and CDR2 is SFDVKD. V was clipped by 4 bases and J by 8 bases, with 14 bases between them. The CDR3 coding sequence is TGTGCCACCAGTGAGTCGGGCAGGGAGGATGAGCAGTTCTTC. It encodes CATSESGREDEQFF.

This chain uses TRBV9 with TRBJ2-1; no clear D gene. The CDR3 extends over 15 amino acids. V lost 1 base and J lost 0, with 8 bases in between. Germline assignment: CDR1 SGDLS and CDR2 YYNGEE. The CDR3 bases are TGTGCCAGCAGCGTATGGGCGGTCTCCTACAATGAGCAGTTCTTC. It codes for CASSVWAVSYNEQFF.

The chain uses TRBV18 and TRBJ2-2; the D gene is possibly TRBD1 (6 bases). This CDR3 contains 13 residues. Trimming shortened V by 6 bases and J by 4 bases, and 9 bases separated the two germline ends. CDR1 KGHSH and CDR2 LQKENI come from the germline V gene. Here the CDR3 reads CASSSQGTGELFF. As DNA, the CDR3 is TGTGCCAGCTCGTCACAGGGCACCGGGGAGCTGTTTTTT.

This clone has a handful of counts. J is TRBJ1-1 and V is TRBV25-1, with no clear D. V lost 3 bases to trimming and J lost 9 bases, with 11 bases between them. Germline V gene sequence: CDR1 MGHDK, CDR2 SYGVNS. CDR3 length: 12 amino acids. The CDR3 DNA follows: TGTGCCAGCAGTGATTCGGCGGTTAAAGCTTTCTTT. Residues: CASSDSAVKAFF.

This clone appeared a single time. Other DNA sequences in the sample encode the same CDR3. The J gene is TRBJ1-1, the V gene TRBV12-3 or TRBV12-4; D not resolved. Trimming stripped 6 bases from V and 1 base from J, with 6 bases between. The CDR3 totals 12 residues. CDR3 residues: CASSRQNTEAFF. In DNA form, the CDR3 reads TGTGCCAGCAGCCGACAGAACACTGAAGCTTTCTTT.

This chain joins TRBV18 and TRBJ2-7, with 7 bases identical to TRBD1. There are 15 residues in the CDR3. Germline CDR1 and CDR2: KGHSH and LQKENI. Germline trimming cut 4 bases from V and 0 bases from J; bases unmatched to any gene: 6. In nucleotides, the CDR3 is TGTGCCAGCTCACGTGTGGACAGGAGCTCCTACGAGCAGTACTTC. Amino acids: CASSRVDRSSYEQYF. Full variable domain (missing parts from reference TRBV18 and TRBJ2-7): NAGVMQNPRHLVRRRGQEARLRCSPMKGHSHVYWYRQLPEEGLKFMVYLQKENIIDESGMPKERFSAEFPKEGPSILRIQQVVRGDSAAYFCASSRVDRSSYEQYFGPGTRLTVT.

J is TRBJ2-3 and V is TRBV15; possibly TRBD1 for D (5 bases). Germline assignment: CDR1 LNHNV and CDR2 YYDKDF (reference sequence). This CDR3 contains 16 residues. Trimming stripped 0 bases from V and 2 bases from J, with 12 bases between. The CDR3 nucleotides are TGTGCCACCAGCAGAGATAGGCAGGGCACCACAGATACGCAGTATTTT. Encoded protein: CATSRDRQGTTDTQYF.

The chain joins TRBV10-3 to TRBJ1-2; D is perhaps TRBD1 (6 bases). This CDR3 has 13 amino acids. Germline values: CDR1 ENHRY, CDR2 SYGVKD. With 8 bases removed from V and 4 bases from J, the gap between germline ends came to 14 bases. CDR3 DNA sequence: TGTGCCATCCCGGGAAGACAGGTCTATGGCTACACCTTC. Translating gives CAIPGRQVYGYTF.

The rearrangement joins TRBV24-1 to TRBJ2-3; TRBD2 aligns across 10 bases. V gave up 4 bases and J gave up 0 bases; unmatched junction bases: 6. Per the germline V gene, CDR1 is KGHDR and CDR2 is SFDVKD. The CDR3 extends over 17 amino acids. The CDR3 DNA follows: TGTGCCACCAGTGACCACGCGACTAGCGGGAGCACAGATACGCAGTATTTT. It translates to CATSDHATSGSTDTQYF.

The chain uses TRBV7-3 and TRBJ1-1; no clear D gene. Trimming removed 4 bases from V and 5 bases from J, with 11 bases in between. The CDR3 covers 13 residues. CDR1 is SGHTA, CDR2 FQGTGA, per germline. The CDR3 loop reads CASSSDLGTEAFF. In DNA form, the CDR3 reads TGTGCCAGCAGCTCGGACCTGGGGACTGAAGCTTTCTTT.